This T cell receptor beta chain was observed in a study of control samples from healthy donors and cancer patients. TCRdb keeps only in-frame clones here, not all; method: immunoSEQ multiplex PCR. This sample has about 140,000 clones; 94% occur once, and the top ten carry 13%. The origin of this receptor is a man in his forties in good health. The sequencing input was blood.

CDR3 residues: CATSDWNTEAFF. CDR3 DNA sequence: TGTGCCACCAGTGATTGGAACACTGAAGCTTTCTTT. The chain has TRBV24-1 and TRBJ1-1; no clear D gene. This CDR3 is built from 12 residues. The germline V gene has CDR1 KGHDR and CDR2 SFDVKD. Trimming removed 2 bases from V and 1 base from J, with 1 base in between.